The source of this TCR beta chain is a study of shared clonotypes between healthy human individuals. Regarding the study as a whole: The sampled material consisted only of blood, and tissue repertoires are likely to differ.

The protocol was immunoSEQ multiplex PCR, while the TCRdb copy is restricted to in-frame clones and leaves out a portion. The repertoire holds about 710,000 clones, with approximately 77% as singletons. This CDR3 comprises 14 residues. Germline V lookup: CDR1 SGHKS, CDR2 YYEKEE (reference sequence). Deletions cut 0 bases from V and 4 bases from J, with 10 bases between. This clone was detected only a few times. No antigen is known for it. The source of this sequence is a woman aged 25-40 years in good health. V is TRBV5-5 and J is TRBJ1-1; unclear D gene. Sequencing was performed on memory CD4+ T cells sorted from blood. Subset noted: CD45RA-negative fraction. The CDR3 bases are TGTGCCAGCAGCTTGGTGGCAGAAATCACTGAAGCTTTCTTT. Protein product: CASSLVAEITEAFF.